Presented here are 31 T cell receptor beta chains from one specimen sequenced in a study of graft-versus-host responses after intestinal transplantation. The protocol was immunoSEQ multiplex PCR, while the TCRdb copy is restricted to in-frame clones and leaves out a portion. In the table there are about 97,000 clones, roughly 91% of which are singletons. These TCRs' antigens remain unknown. The specimen comprised unstimulated CD4+ T cells sorted from spleen or lymph node cells, sampled before transplant. These receptors were taken from a human donor who was the organ donor for an intestinal transplant.

V is TRBV7-2 and J is TRBJ2-1; D call uncertain. The CDR3 contains 13 residues. V shed 5 bases and J shed 2 bases, with 7 bases lying between them. Germline CDR1 and CDR2: SGHTA and FQGNSA. The CDR3: CASSPGPYNEQFF. The CDR3 DNA is TGTGCCAGCAGCCCCGGTCCCTACAATGAGCAGTTCTTC.

As regards this clone: The same CDR3 is also encoded by other DNA sequences in this sample. The rearrangement uses TRBV5-1 and TRBJ2-7; no definite D call. Trimming left V 0 bases short and J 0 bases short, with 7 bases between. Germline V gene lookup returns CDR1 SGHRS and CDR2 YFSETQ. The CDR3 consists of 14 residues. The CDR3 DNA sequence: TGCGCCAGCAGCTTGGCGTTGAGCTCCTACGAGCAGTACTTC. Translating gives CASSLALSSYEQYF.

The gene calls are TRBV4-1 and TRBJ1-2, with 9 bases lining up with TRBD1. Trimming cost V 3 bases and J 8 bases; bases outside gene matches: 4. Germline V gene lookup returns CDR1 MGHRA and CDR2 YSYEKL. The CDR3 totals 13 residues. This CDR3 reads CASSHGTGYGYTF. In nucleotides, the CDR3 is TGCGCCAGCAGCCATGGGACAGGGTACGGCTACACCTTC.

The chain carries TRBV28 and TRBJ2-2; TRBD1 matches at 8 bases. V shed 7 bases, J shed 1 base, and the junction held 8 bases outside the gene matches. This CDR3 is 16 amino acids long. Germline CDR1 reads MDHEN; CDR2 reads SYDVKM. As DNA, the CDR3 is TGTGCCAGCATCGGAGGGGACAGGAAGAACACCGGGGAGCTGTTTTTT. Protein sequence: CASIGGDRKNTGELFF.

The chain links TRBV5-4 to TRBJ2-7; 8 bases agree with TRBD1. This CDR3 is built from 12 residues. CDR1 is SGHNT, CDR2 YYREEE, per germline (reference sequence). The ends lost 5 bases at V and 11 bases at J; junction bases unmatched: 9. In DNA, the CDR3 is TGTGCCAGCAGTCAAGACAGGGGTAGGGAGTACTTC. Translation: CASSQDRGREYF.

The table lists this clone with a count of one. This chain joins TRBV5-4 and TRBJ1-1; 9 nucleotides agree with TRBD1. The germline V gene has CDR1 SGHNT and CDR2 YYREEE (reference sequence). The CDR3 is made up of 15 amino acids. V was pared by 0 bases and J by 4 bases, with 4 bases of the junction left unmatched. The CDR3 reads CASSLAGTGTTEAFF. The CDR3 region has the DNA TGTGCCAGCAGCTTGGCGGGGACAGGGACCACTGAAGCTTTCTTT.

The chain carries TRBV6-1 and TRBJ1-1, with 7 nucleotides matching TRBD1. The CDR3 runs to 17 residues. Trimming removed 0 bases from V and 4 bases from J; junction bases left unmatched: 11. In germline, CDR1 is MNHNS, CDR2 SASEGT. The CDR3 sequence is CASSEALVRGRVTEAFF. The CDR3 bases are TGTGCCAGCAGTGAAGCGCTTGTGAGGGGGCGGGTCACTGAAGCTTTCTTT.

The count of this clone is one. The chain has TRBV5-5 and TRBJ2-2; TRBD1 is a possible D gene (6 bases). The V end was cut by 2 bases, the J end by 7 bases, with 21 bases between. The CDR3 runs 17 residues. The germline V gene has CDR1 SGHKS and CDR2 YYEKEE (reference sequence). CDR3 bases: TGTGCCAGCAGCTTCGAGGTTAGGCAGGGGAAGGTCGGGGAGCTGTTTTTT. Residues: CASSFEVRQGKVGELFF.

The CDR3 reads CASSLVSLAGAKQETQYF. The DNA of the CDR3 is TGCGCCAGCAGCTTGGTATCCCTAGCGGGGGCCAAACAAGAGACCCAGTACTTC. The chain combines TRBV5-1 with TRBJ2-5, with TRBD2 matching over 10 bases. The trim removed 0 bases at V and 2 bases at J, leaving 10 bases unmatched. This CDR3 contains 18 residues. Germline V lookup: CDR1 SGHRS, CDR2 YFSETQ.

This rearrangement joins TRBV11-1 to TRBJ2-2, with 14 bases that match TRBD2. Per germline, CDR1 SGHAT and CDR2 FQDESV (reference sequence). Trimming took 3 bases from V and 2 from J; bases not matched to a gene: 2. CDR3 length: 17 amino acids. For the CDR3, the DNA is TGTGCCAGCAGCTTCGGGACTAGCGGGAGAAACACCGGGGAGCTGTTTTTT. Translation gives CASSFGTSGRNTGELFF.

The J gene is TRBJ2-1, the V gene TRBV19, with D tentatively TRBD1 (7 bases). Germline loops: CDR1 LNHDA, CDR2 SQIVND (reference sequence). The V and J ends lost 8 bases and 3 bases respectively, with 14 bases between them. This CDR3 is 14 amino acids long. The CDR3 DNA follows: TGTGCCAGTCACCCAGGGGGGCTCTACAATGAGCAGTTCTTC. Residues: CASHPGGLYNEQFF.

J is TRBJ2-1 and V is TRBV18; D unresolved. Deletions cut 1 base from V and 6 bases from J, with 16 bases between. The germline V gene encodes CDR1 KGHSH and CDR2 LQKENI. This CDR3 is 16 amino acids long. The CDR3 protein is CASSPLSLPRTNEQFF. CDR3 nucleotide sequence: TGTGCCAGCTCACCACTAAGCCTACCGAGAACCAATGAGCAGTTCTTC. Supplemented by reference TRBV18 and TRBJ2-1, the full variable domain reads NAGVMQNPRHLVRRRGQEARLRCSPMKGHSHVYWYRQLPEEGLKFMVYLQKENIIDESGMPKERFSAEFPKEGPSILRIQQVVRGDSAAYFCASSPLSLPRTNEQFFGPGTRLTVL.

The chain links TRBV7-2 to TRBJ2-5; 9 bases line up with TRBD2. This CDR3 has 18 residues. Germline loops: CDR1 SGHTA, CDR2 FQGNSA. With V trimmed by 4 bases and J by 5 bases, 17 bases remained unmatched. The CDR3: CASSSLFAVAGVGETQYF. CDR3 in DNA: TGTGCCAGCAGCTCTCTATTTGCGGTAGCGGGGGTGGGGGAGACCCAGTACTTC.

The chain uses TRBV9 and TRBJ2-3, with D perhaps TRBD1 (6 bases). Germline lookup yields CDR1 SGDLS and CDR2 YYNGEE. The CDR3 is 12 amino acids. V shed 3 bases and J shed 6 bases, with 8 bases lying between them. CDR3 region: CASSADRDTQYF. Written as DNA, the CDR3 is TGTGCCAGCAGCGCCGACAGGGATACGCAGTATTTT.

The genes are TRBV10-2 and TRBJ1-1; 12 nucleotides match TRBD1. V lost 6 bases and J lost 1; bases outside the gene matches: 6. CDR1 is WSHSY and CDR2 is SAAADI in the germline V gene. The CDR3 runs to 16 residues. DNA for the CDR3: TGCGCCAGCAGGGGGACAGGGGGCTCGGGGAACACTGAAGCTTTCTTT. Protein: CASRGTGGSGNTEAFF.

V and J are TRBV11-2 and TRBJ2-7; a possible D gene is TRBD2 (5 bases). With 5 bases removed from V and 0 bases from J, the gap between germline ends came to 11 bases. Germline V gene lookup returns CDR1 SGHAT and CDR2 FQNNGV. The CDR3 is 14 residues long. In DNA, the CDR3 is TGTGCCAGCAGCCAACGGACTTTCTCCTACGAGCAGTACTTC. Its protein product is CASSQRTFSYEQYF.

CDR3 sequence: CASSYREYTEAFF. The CDR3 bases are TGTGCCAGCAGTTACCGGGAGTACACTGAAGCTTTCTTT. The chain joins TRBV6-6 to TRBJ1-1; D remains ambiguous. Germline CDR1 is MNHNY and CDR2 is SVGAGI (reference sequence). The CDR3 contains 13 residues. The V and J ends lost 2 bases and 3 bases respectively, with 7 bases between them.

This chain links TRBV6-6 with TRBJ1-3; tentative D call: TRBD1 (5 bases). The CDR3 is made up of 15 amino acids. V was cut by 6 bases and J by 3 bases, with 15 bases left in between. Germline assignment: CDR1 MNHNY and CDR2 SVGAGI (reference sequence). CDR3 bases: TGTGCCAGCAGACAACAAGGGGCGCGTGGAAACACCATATATTTT. This sequence encodes CASRQQGARGNTIYF.

J is TRBJ2-7 and V is TRBV13; 12 nucleotides line up with TRBD1. The ends lost 4 bases at V and 4 bases at J; junction bases unmatched: 8. This CDR3 has 16 amino acids. Germline-derived CDR1 and CDR2 are PRHDT and FYEKMQ (reference sequence). CDR3 coding DNA: TGTGCCAGCAGCTCCGAATGGGGACAGGGGGCATACGAGCAGTACTTC. It codes for CASSSEWGQGAYEQYF.

The chain carries TRBV5-1 and TRBJ2-7; a weak D match, TRBD2 (5 bases). The CDR3 extends over 14 amino acids. Deletions cut 1 base from V and 0 bases from J, with 8 bases between. In germline, CDR1 is SGHRS, CDR2 YFSETQ. DNA for the CDR3: TGCGCCAGCAGCTTGACGGGAATCTCCTACGAGCAGTACTTC. The encoded protein is CASSLTGISYEQYF.

This clone was seen only once. This chain links TRBV7-9 with TRBJ2-7; possibly TRBD2 for D (5 bases). The CDR3 loop spans 13 amino acids. V was trimmed by 1 base and J by 4 bases, leaving 8 bases between them. Germline assignment: CDR1 SEHNR and CDR2 FQNEAQ (reference sequence). The CDR3 DNA reads TGTGCCAGCAGCTTAGTATCGGGATACGAGCAGTACTTC. Translating it yields CASSLVSGYEQYF.

The genes are TRBV7-3 and TRBJ1-1, with D tentatively TRBD1 (5 bases). The CDR3 runs 14 residues. Germline V CDR1 and CDR2: SGHTA, FQGTGA. Deletions cut 1 base from V and 5 bases from J, with 11 bases between. CDR3 DNA: TGTGCCAGCAGCTTAAACCCGGGGGTGACTGAAGCTTTCTTT. Translated: CASSLNPGVTEAFF.

The rearrangement links TRBV18 to TRBJ1-2, with D possibly being TRBD1 (6 bases). CDR3 length equals 18 residues. From germline, CDR1 is KGHSH and CDR2 LQKENI. V was pared by 1 base and J by 6 bases, with 24 bases between. The CDR3 DNA is TGTGCCAGCTCACCACGAACTCGGACAGTTAGGGGTCTCCATGGCTACACCTTC. Its translation: CASSPRTRTVRGLHGYTF.

The V and J genes are TRBV4-1 and TRBJ2-5, with 9 bases that match TRBD1. The J call may be faulty, since TRBJ2-7 better matches the DNA end. The CDR3 is made up of 17 amino acids. Germline V CDR1 and CDR2: MGHRA, YSYEKL. CDR3 in DNA: TGCGCCAGCAGCTCAAGGGTCCTCCGGGACAGGGACCACGAGCAGTACTTC. Protein: CASSSRVLRDRDHEQYF.

The gene calls are TRBV13 and TRBJ1-6, with 7 positions matching TRBD1. The CDR3 covers 15 residues. Germline lookup yields CDR1 PRHDT and CDR2 FYEKMQ (reference sequence). Trimming cost V 5 bases and J 9 bases; bases outside gene matches: 10. The CDR3 DNA is TGTGCCAGCAGCCCGGGACAGTTGTTTGGTTCACCCCTCCACTTT. It is translated as CASSPGQLFGSPLHF.

The V and J genes are TRBV11-2 and TRBJ1-5; TRBD1 is a possible D gene (6 bases). Between the trimmed V and J ends, which lost 5 bases and 0 bases, there was a span of 11 bases. This CDR3 is 15 amino acids long. Germline V CDR1 and CDR2: SGHAT, FQNNGV. This CDR3 reads CASSPGQRSNQPQHF. CDR3 DNA sequence: TGTGCCAGCAGCCCCGGACAGCGTAGCAATCAGCCCCAGCATTTT.

The genes are TRBV28 and TRBJ1-4, with TRBD1 matching over 9 bases. V was clipped by 4 bases and J by 12 bases; unmatched bases: 6. The CDR3 extends over 13 amino acids. Germline V lookup: CDR1 MDHEN, CDR2 SYDVKM. The CDR3 DNA is TGTGCCAGCAGTTGGGACAGGGTGGGAGAACTGTTTTTT. It specifies CASSWDRVGELFF.

The V and J genes are TRBV19 and TRBJ2-2, with a possible D match to TRBD1 (5 bases). Trimming pared 9 bases from V and 0 bases from J, leaving 11 bases between. This CDR3 contains 14 residues. The germline V gene encodes CDR1 LNHDA and CDR2 SQIVND (reference sequence). This CDR3 is CASNPGPNTGELFF. Here the CDR3 DNA reads TGTGCCAGCAATCCAGGGCCGAACACCGGGGAGCTGTTTTTT.

The chain has TRBV9 and TRBJ2-5, with D perhaps matching TRBD1 (6 bases). The end of the DNA aligns better with TRBJ2-7, so the J call may be wrong. CDR1 SGDLS and CDR2 YYNGEE come from the germline V gene. The CDR3 has 15 amino acids. The CDR3 coding sequence is TGTGCCAGCAGCGTAACCGGACAGACCCAATACGAGCAGTACTTC. Translation gives CASSVTGQTQYEQYF.

The chain joins TRBV5-1 to TRBJ2-1; D may be TRBD1 (5 bases). The CDR3 has 14 amino acids. CDR1 and CDR2 (germline): SGHRS, YFSETQ. The ends were cut back, 5 bases at V and 1 base at J, with 10 bases in the middle. CDR3 in amino acids: CASSAAGSYNEQFF. The CDR3 DNA is TGCGCCAGCAGTGCGGCAGGGTCCTACAATGAGCAGTTCTTC.

The rearrangement uses TRBV25-1 and TRBJ2-7, with 8 bases fitting TRBD1. Germline V lookup: CDR1 MGHDK, CDR2 SYGVNS. V shed 4 bases and J 7 bases; nucleotides not matched to a gene: 9. The CDR3 runs to 14 residues. The CDR3 sequence: CASSVRQGPGEQYF. Here the CDR3 DNA reads TGTGCCAGCAGTGTCCGACAGGGGCCAGGGGAGCAGTACTTC.